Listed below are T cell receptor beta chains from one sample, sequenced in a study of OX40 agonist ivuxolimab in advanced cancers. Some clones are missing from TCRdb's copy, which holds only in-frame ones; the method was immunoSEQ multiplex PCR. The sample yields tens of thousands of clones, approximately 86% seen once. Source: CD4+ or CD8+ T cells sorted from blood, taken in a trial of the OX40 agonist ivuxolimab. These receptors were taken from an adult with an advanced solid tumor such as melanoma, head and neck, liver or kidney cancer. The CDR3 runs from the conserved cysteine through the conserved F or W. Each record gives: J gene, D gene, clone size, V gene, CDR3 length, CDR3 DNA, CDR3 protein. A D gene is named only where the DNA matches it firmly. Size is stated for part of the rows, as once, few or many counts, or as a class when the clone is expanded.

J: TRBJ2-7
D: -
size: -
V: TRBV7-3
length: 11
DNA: TGTGCCAGCAGCTCCAGGAACGAGCAGTACTTC
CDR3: CASSSRNEQYF

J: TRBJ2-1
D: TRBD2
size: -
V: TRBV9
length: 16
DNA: TGTGCCAGCAGCGTAGTGGGCGGGGGAGTCTACAATGAGCAGTTCTTC
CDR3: CASSVVGGGVYNEQFF

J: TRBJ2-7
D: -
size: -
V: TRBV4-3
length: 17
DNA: TGCGCCAGCAGCCAAGATCGGGGGAGGGGGGTCTTCTACGAGCAGTACTTC
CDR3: CASSQDRGRGVFYEQYF

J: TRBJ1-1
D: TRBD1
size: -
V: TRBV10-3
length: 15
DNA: TGTGCCATCAGTGCAGAACATGGACAGGGGGATGAAGCTTTCTTT
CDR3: CAISAEHGQGDEAFF

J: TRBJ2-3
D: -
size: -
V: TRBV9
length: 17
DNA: TGTGCCAGCAGCGTTGACTCCGGGACCGGGGGGCAAGATACGCAGTATTTT
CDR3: CASSVDSGTGGQDTQYF

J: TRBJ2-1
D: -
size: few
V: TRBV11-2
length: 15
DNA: TGTGCCAGCAGCCATCTAGGGCCTTCCTACAATGAGCAGTTCTTC
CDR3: CASSHLGPSYNEQFF

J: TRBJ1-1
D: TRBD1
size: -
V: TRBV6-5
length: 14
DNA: TGTGCCAGCAGCCCATTACAGGGGGGGACTGAAGCTTTCTTT
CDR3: CASSPLQGGTEAFF

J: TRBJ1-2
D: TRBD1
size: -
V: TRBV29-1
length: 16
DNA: TGCAGCGTTGTATTGGGGACAGGGGCCGCGAACTATGGCTACACCTTC
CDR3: CSVVLGTGAANYGYTF

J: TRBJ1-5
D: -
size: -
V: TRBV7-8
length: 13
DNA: TGTGCCAGCAGCTTCCAGGGCAATCAGCCCCAGCATTTT
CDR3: CASSFQGNQPQHF

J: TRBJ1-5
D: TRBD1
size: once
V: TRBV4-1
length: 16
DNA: TGCGCCAGCAGCCAAGCCGGGACAGGGGGAAATCAGCCCCAGCATTTT
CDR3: CASSQAGTGGNQPQHF

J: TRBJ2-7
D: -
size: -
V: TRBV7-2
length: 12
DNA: TGTGCCAGCAGCCCCTCCAACTACGAGCAGTACTTC
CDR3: CASSPSNYEQYF

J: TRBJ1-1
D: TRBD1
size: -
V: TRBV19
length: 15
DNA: TGTGCCAGTAGTACCCAGGGGGATTCGGGCACTGAAGCTTTCTTT
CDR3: CASSTQGDSGTEAFF

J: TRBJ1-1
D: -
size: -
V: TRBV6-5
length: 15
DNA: TGTGCCAGCAGTCCATCCGGGACCCCGGACGCTGAAGCTTTCTTT
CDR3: CASSPSGTPDAEAFF

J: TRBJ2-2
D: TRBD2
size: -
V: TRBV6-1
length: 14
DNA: TGTGCCAGCAGTACGGGGGGGCGATCCGGGGAGCTGTTTTTT
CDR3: CASSTGGRSGELFF

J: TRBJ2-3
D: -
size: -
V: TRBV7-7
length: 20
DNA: TGTGCCAGCAGCTTAGCCCCAGGGGGGTCACTGACGGCCTTCACAGATACGCAGTATTTT
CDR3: CASSLAPGGSLTAFTDTQYF

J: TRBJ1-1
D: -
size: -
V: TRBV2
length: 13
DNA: TGTGCCAGCAGTGAGTTGGAGAACACTGAAGCTTTCTTT
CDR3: CASSELENTEAFF

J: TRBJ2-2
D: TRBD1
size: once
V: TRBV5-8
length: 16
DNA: TGTGCCAGCAGCTCCCCCGACAGGGCCCCGGCCGGGGAGCTGTTTTTT
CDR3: CASSSPDRAPAGELFF

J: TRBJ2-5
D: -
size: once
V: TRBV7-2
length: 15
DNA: TGTGCCAGCAGCTTATCAACGGGAGTCAGAGAGACCCAGTACTTC
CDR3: CASSLSTGVRETQYF

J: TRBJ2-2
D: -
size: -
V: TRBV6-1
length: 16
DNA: TGTGCCAGCAGTGTAGATGACAGGAGGCCGACCGGGGAGCTGTTTTTT
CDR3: CASSVDDRRPTGELFF

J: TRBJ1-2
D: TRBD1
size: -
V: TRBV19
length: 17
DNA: TGTGCCAGTCATAGGGGACAGGACCAATCTTTTAACTATGGCTACACCTTC
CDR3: CASHRGQDQSFNYGYTF

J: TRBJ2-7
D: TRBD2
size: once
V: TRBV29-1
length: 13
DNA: TGCAGCGTTCGGACTAGCGAAGACTACGAGCAGTACTTC
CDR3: CSVRTSEDYEQYF

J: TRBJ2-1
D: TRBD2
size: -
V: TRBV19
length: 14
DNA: TGTGCCAGTTTTAGCGGGAGGGCCGGCAATGAGCAGTTCTTC
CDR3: CASFSGRAGNEQFF

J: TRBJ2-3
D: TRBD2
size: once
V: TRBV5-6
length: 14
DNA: TGTGCCAGCAGCATGGGACTAGCGGGAGATACGCAGTATTTT
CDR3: CASSMGLAGDTQYF

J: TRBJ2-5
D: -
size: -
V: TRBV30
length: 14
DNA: TGTGCCTGGAGTCTGGGCCTGTACCAAGAGACCCAGTACTTC
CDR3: CAWSLGLYQETQYF

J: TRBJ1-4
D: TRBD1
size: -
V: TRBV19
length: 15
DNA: TGTGCCAGTAGTCCAAGGGGGACAGGGAGTGAAAAACTGTTTTTT
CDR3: CASSPRGTGSEKLFF

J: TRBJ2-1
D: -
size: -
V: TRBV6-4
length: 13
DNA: TGTGCCAGCAGTGACGCAACTATCAATGAGCAGTTCTTC
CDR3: CASSDATINEQFF

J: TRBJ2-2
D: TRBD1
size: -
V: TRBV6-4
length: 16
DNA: TGTGCCAGCAGTGACTCGACAGGGATGAACACCGGGGAGCTGTTTTTT
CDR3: CASSDSTGMNTGELFF

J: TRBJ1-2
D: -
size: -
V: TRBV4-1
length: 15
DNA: TGCGCCAGCAGCCAAAGGGACAATTATAACTATGGCTACACCTTC
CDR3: CASSQRDNYNYGYTF

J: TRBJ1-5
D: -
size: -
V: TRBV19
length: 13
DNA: TGTGCCAGTAGTAGGGAGGTTGATCAGCCCCAGCATTTT
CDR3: CASSREVDQPQHF

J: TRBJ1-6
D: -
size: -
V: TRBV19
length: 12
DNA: TGTGCCAGTAGCAGAATCAATTCACCCCTCCACTTT
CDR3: CASSRINSPLHF

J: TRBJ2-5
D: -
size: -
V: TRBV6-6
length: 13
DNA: TGTGCCAGCAGTTACCGGGACCAAGAGACCCAGTACTTC
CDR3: CASSYRDQETQYF

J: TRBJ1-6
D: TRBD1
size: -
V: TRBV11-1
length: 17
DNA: TGTGCCAGCAGCTTAAATATTCAGGGACAGCGTAATTCACCCCTCCACTTT
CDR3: CASSLNIQGQRNSPLHF

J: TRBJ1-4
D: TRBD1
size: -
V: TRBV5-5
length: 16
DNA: TGTGCCAGCAGTTCGAGAGGGACAGCCGATAATGAAAAACTGTTTTTT
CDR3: CASSSRGTADNEKLFF

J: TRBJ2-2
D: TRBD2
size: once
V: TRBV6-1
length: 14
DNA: TGTGCCAGCAGTGCTGGCGGGAGCCTCGGGGAGCTGTTTTTT
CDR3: CASSAGGSLGELFF

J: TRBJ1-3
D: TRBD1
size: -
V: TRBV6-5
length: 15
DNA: TGTGCCAGCAGTTATGACAGGGGGCACGGAAACACCATATATTTT
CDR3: CASSYDRGHGNTIYF

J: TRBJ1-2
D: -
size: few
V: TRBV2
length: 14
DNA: TGTGCCACTCGGGCAGGGCAGGTGAGCGATGGCTACACCTTC
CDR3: CATRAGQVSDGYTF

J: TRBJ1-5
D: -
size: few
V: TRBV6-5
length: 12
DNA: TGTGCCAGCAGATGTTTAGCTCAGCCCCAGCATTTT
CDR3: CASRCLAQPQHF

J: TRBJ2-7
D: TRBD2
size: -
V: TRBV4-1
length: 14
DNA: TGCGCCAGCAGCCAAGCGGCTAGCGGCTACGAGCAGTACTTC
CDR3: CASSQAASGYEQYF

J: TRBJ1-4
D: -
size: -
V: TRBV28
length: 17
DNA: TGTGCCAGCAGTTTAAGGTTAGGTGCGGGGTTGCATGAAAAACTGTTTTTT
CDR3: CASSLRLGAGLHEKLFF

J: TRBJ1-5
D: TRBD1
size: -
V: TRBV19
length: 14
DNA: TGTGCCAGTAATTCAGCAGGGGGCGGTCAGCCCCAGCATTTT
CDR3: CASNSAGGGQPQHF

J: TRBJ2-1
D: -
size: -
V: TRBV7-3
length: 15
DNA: TGTGCCAGCAGCTTAACGGGCATGTGGGACAATGAGCAGTTCTTC
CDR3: CASSLTGMWDNEQFF

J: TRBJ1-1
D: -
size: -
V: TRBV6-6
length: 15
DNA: TGTGCCAGCAGGCATTCTAATAAGCTGAACACTGAAGCTTTCTTT
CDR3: CASRHSNKLNTEAFF

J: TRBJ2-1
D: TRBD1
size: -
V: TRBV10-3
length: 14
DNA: TGTGCCATCAGAGGACAGGGTTCCTACAATGAGCAGTTCTTC
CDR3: CAIRGQGSYNEQFF

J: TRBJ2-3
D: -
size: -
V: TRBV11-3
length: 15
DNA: TGTGCCAGCAGCTTTGGGGACCCGGGCACAGATACGCAGTATTTT
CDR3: CASSFGDPGTDTQYF

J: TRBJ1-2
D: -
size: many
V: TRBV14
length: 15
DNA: TGTGCCAGCAGCCAAGATAGCTTCGCAGGCTATGGCTACACCTTC
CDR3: CASSQDSFAGYGYTF

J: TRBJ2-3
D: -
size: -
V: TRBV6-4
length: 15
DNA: TGTGCCAGCAGTGACGGCGCTAGCGGCACAGATACGCAGTATTTT
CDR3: CASSDGASGTDTQYF

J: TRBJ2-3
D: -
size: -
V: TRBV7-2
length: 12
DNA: TGTGCCAGCAGCGACACGGTGAGGACGCAGTATTTT
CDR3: CASSDTVRTQYF

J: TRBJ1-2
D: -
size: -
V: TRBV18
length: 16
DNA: TGTGCCAGCTCACCTAACCGACAGACTAACCTCTATGGCTACACCTTC
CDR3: CASSPNRQTNLYGYTF

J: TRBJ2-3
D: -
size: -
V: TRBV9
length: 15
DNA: TGTGCCAGCAGCGTAGGAACGGTAGGGGGGGAGCCGCAGTATTTT
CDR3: CASSVGTVGGEPQYF

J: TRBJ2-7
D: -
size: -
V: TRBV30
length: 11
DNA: TGTGCCTGGAGTGGGGCGAAGGGGCAGTACTTC
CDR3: CAWSGAKGQYF

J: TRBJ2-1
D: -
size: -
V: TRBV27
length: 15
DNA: TGTGCCAGCAGTTTGTGGCCAGGCTTCGACAATGAGCAGTTCTTC
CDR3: CASSLWPGFDNEQFF

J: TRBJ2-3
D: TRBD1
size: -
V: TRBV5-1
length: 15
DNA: TGCGCCAGCACCTCGGGGACAGGGACGGCAGATACGCAGTATTTT
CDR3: CASTSGTGTADTQYF

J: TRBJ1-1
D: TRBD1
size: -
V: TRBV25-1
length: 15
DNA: TGTGCCAGCAGCTCAAACACAGGGGCTAGGTTGGGGGCTTTCTTT
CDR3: CASSSNTGARLGAFF